The clone carrying this TCR beta chain turned up a few times. V gave up 0 bases and J gave up 0 bases, with 8 bases separating them. Germline assignment: CDR1 LGHNA and CDR2 YNFKEQ. The CDR3 loop spans 16 amino acids. The source of the sample is a study of spatial heterogeneity in lung cancer. TCRdb reprocessed the 5' RACE reads via MiXCR and lists one record per CDR3 protein. There are 40,000 to 50,000 distinct CDR3 sequences in the sample; roughly an eighth occur only once, and 55% to 65% lies in the top ten. Time point specified: sample taken at primary tumor resection. This TCR was recovered from a male donor with early-stage non-small cell lung cancer. V gene TRBV4-2 combines with J gene TRBJ1-4; the D is unclear. This material consisted of PBMCs, taken at surgery. CDR3 nucleotides: TGTGCCAGCAGCCAAGAGGTCGGAGCAACTAATGAAAAACTGTTTTTT. It specifies CASSQEVGATNEKLFF.